A single sample is the source of the 25 T cell receptor beta chains below, sequenced in a study of blood T cells in healthy people across ages. Through a sample-barcoded 5' primer and a J-beta primer mix, a second PCR was run for about 6 to 11 cycles. One entry per CDR3 protein results from TCRdb running MiXCR on the 5' RACE reads. Found here are more than 800,000 distinct CDR3 sequences, 25% to 30% of them singletons; the top ten hold around a sixth. The sample comprised blood. These TCRs come from a woman at least 80 years old in good health.

The chain employs TRBV20-1 and TRBJ2-4, with 7 bases fitting TRBD1. The J call may be mistaken, given a closer DNA end match to TRBJ2-5. CDR1 and CDR2 (germline): DFQATT, SNEGSKA (reference sequence). The length of the CDR3 is 14 residues. The CDR3 DNA reads TGCAGTGCTTCCCCGGGACAGCATCGACAGACCCAGTACTTC. Its translation: CSASPGQHRQTQYF.

This clonotype was counted many times. The V gene is TRBV5-1, the J gene TRBJ2-7; 9 bases are a match to TRBD1. Germline loops: CDR1 SGHRS, CDR2 YFSETQ. The J segment lost 3 bases and the V segment lost 2 bases, leaving 3 bases of the junction unmatched. The CDR3 loop spans 14 amino acids. The chain's CDR3 is CASSFTGQGYEQYF. The DNA of the CDR3 is TGCGCCAGCAGCTTCACGGGACAGGGCTACGAGCAGTACTTC.

The rearrangement uses TRBV13 and TRBJ2-3, with D possibly TRBD1 on 6 matching bases. The germline V gene has CDR1 PRHDT and CDR2 FYEKMQ (reference sequence). V was shortened by 3 bases and J by 6 bases, with 16 bases between the two germline ends. The CDR3 length is 15 residues. CDR3 in amino acids: CASSLGVTGTDTQYF. The DNA for the CDR3 is TGTGCCAGCAGCTTGGGGGTTACAGGGACGGATACGCAGTATTTT.

This clonotype was seen ten or more times. The rearrangement joins TRBV12-3 or TRBV12-4 to TRBJ2-4; D call uncertain. This CDR3 is built from 17 residues. Deletions cut 2 bases from V and 9 bases from J, with 23 bases between. The CDR3 DNA follows: TGTGCCAGCAGTTTAAGTTGGGTGGCTAGTGGGGTCGTCATTCAGTACTTC. Translating it yields CASSLSWVASGVVIQYF.

This clonotype appeared many times. This chain links TRBV28 with TRBJ2-7; D is unresolved. The V and J ends lost 4 bases and 7 bases respectively, with 5 bases between them. Germline V gene lookup returns CDR1 MDHEN and CDR2 SYDVKM. The CDR3 has 10 residues. The CDR3 spells CASSSEEQYF. DNA for the CDR3: TGTGCCAGCAGTTCCGAGGAGCAGTACTTC.

This clonotype was recorded a few times. The CDR3 region is CASSYGTGGPGYTF. The DNA for the CDR3 is TGTGCCAGCAGTTACGGGACAGGGGGCCCTGGCTACACCTTC. The chain employs TRBV6-2 or TRBV6-3 and TRBJ1-2; 12 nucleotides align to TRBD1. Trimming at V came to 2 bases and at J to 7 bases, leaving 2 bases not matched to a gene. The CDR3 spans 14 residues. CDR1 is MNHEY and CDR2 is SVGEGT in the germline V gene.

This clonotype was found once. This clone may be a read error of a much larger clone one base away. CDR3 nucleotide sequence: TGTACCAGCAGCCAAGATCTCGCGGGGGGGCCAGATACGCAGTATTTT. Translating it yields CTSSQDLAGGPDTQYF. This chain joins TRBV4-2 and TRBJ2-3; TRBD2 matches at 9 bases. CDR1 is LGHNA and CDR2 is YNFKEQ in the germline V gene. The CDR3 has 16 residues.

This chain joins TRBV20-1 and TRBJ2-3, with D possibly being TRBD1 (6 bases). The germline V gene encodes CDR1 DFQATT and CDR2 SNEGSKA (reference sequence). The CDR3 contains 18 residues. V lost 3 bases, J lost 4 bases, and 26 bases lay in between. This CDR3 is CSASYGSAGALSPDTQYF. The CDR3, as DNA: TGCAGTGCTAGTTACGGGTCGGCAGGGGCCCTTTCGCCAGATACGCAGTATTTT.

With respect to this clonotype: A much larger clone is a single base away; this may be a read error. The chain carries TRBV29-1 and TRBJ2-1; D perhaps matches TRBD2 (5 bases). CDR1 is SQVTM, CDR2 ANQGSEA, per germline. V lost 2 bases, J lost 0 bases, and 8 bases lay in between. The CDR3 loop spans 14 amino acids. The CDR3 DNA reads as TGCAGCGTTGAAACTAGATACTCCTACAATGAGCAGTTCTTC. It encodes CSVETRYSYNEQFF.

Details on this clonotype: A read error is possible here, since a much larger clone lies one base away. The chain couples TRBV27 to TRBJ2-1; 7 nucleotides match TRBD1. There are 14 residues in the CDR3. Trimming removed 6 bases from V and 13 bases from J; junction bases left unmatched: 15. Germline CDR1 reads MNHEY; CDR2 reads SMNVEV (reference sequence). The CDR3 loop reads CASRADRARETQFF. CDR3 in DNA: TGTGCCAGCAGAGCAGACAGGGCACGAGAGACCCAGTTCTTC.

This clonotype was seen once. V is TRBV20-1 and J is TRBJ2-6; possibly TRBD1 for D (5 bases). The CDR3 sequence is 15 residues long. V was trimmed by 5 bases and J by 4 bases, leaving 15 bases between them. Germline V gives CDR1 DFQATT, CDR2 SNEGSKA (reference sequence). The CDR3 coding sequence is TGCAGTGCTCGAACGCAGGGAACCGGGGCCAACGTCCTGACTTTC. This codes for CSARTQGTGANVLTF.

This clonotype turned up a few times. The J gene is TRBJ2-3, the V gene TRBV2, with 10 bases aligning to TRBD1. The V gene's germline CDR1 is SNHLY and CDR2 FYNNEI. V dropped 7 bases and J dropped 2; count of bases not matched to a gene: 9. The CDR3 has 16 residues. The CDR3 here is CASTRQGARITDTQYF. The CDR3 bases are TGTGCCAGCACTCGACAGGGGGCGCGGATCACAGATACGCAGTATTTT.

This clonotype was seen repeatedly, ten times or more. The V and J genes are TRBV7-2 and TRBJ1-1; the D is unclear. There are 12 residues in the CDR3. Germline-derived CDR1 and CDR2 are SGHTA and FQGNSA. Trimming removed 5 bases from V and 11 bases from J, with 15 bases in between. The DNA of the CDR3 is TGTGCCAGCAGCCCCACGGCCCTTAGGGCTTTCTTT. This encodes CASSPTALRAFF.

This clonotype has only a few counts. The chain has TRBV6-5 and TRBJ1-4, with TRBD1 identical over 8 bases. V gave up 5 bases and J gave up 10 bases; unmatched junction bases: 9. The CDR3 has 14 residues. Germline V gene lookup returns CDR1 MNHEY and CDR2 SVGAGI. DNA of the CDR3: TGTGCCAGCAGTCCTCAACCTCAGGGGGCAAAACTGTTTTTT. It yields the protein CASSPQPQGAKLFF.

The chain employs TRBV30 and TRBJ1-5; D perhaps matches TRBD1 (5 bases). Germline CDR1 is GTSNPN and CDR2 is SVGIG (reference sequence). The CDR3 length is 14 residues. Trimming took 8 bases from V and 0 from J, leaving 14 bases between them. The DNA of the CDR3 is TGTGCCGGGGCGTGGGACGGTAGCAATCAGCCCCAGCATTTT. This encodes CAGAWDGSNQPQHF.

This clonotype was seen a few times. This could be a read error, since a much larger clone is one nucleotide away. The genes are TRBV7-8 and TRBJ2-5, with D tentatively TRBD1 (6 bases). This CDR3 comprises 16 residues. Trimming removed 3 bases from V and 11 bases from J, with 25 bases in between. The germline V gene has CDR1 SGHVS and CDR2 FQNEAQ. The CDR3 loop is CASSFPQGPLPSEQYF. The CDR3 DNA reads TGTGCCAGCAGCTTTCCCCAGGGGCCGTTGCCCAGTGAGCAGTACTTC.

In its sample, this clonotype was seen many times. The chain links TRBV7-2 to TRBJ1-4; TRBD1 aligns across 8 bases. The CDR3 spans 15 residues. Germline assignment: CDR1 SGHTA and CDR2 FQGNSA. The ends lost 1 base at V and 14 bases at J; junction bases unmatched: 12. The CDR3 region is CASSLDVNRGQGLFF. CDR3 coding DNA: TGTGCCAGCAGCTTAGACGTAAATCGCGGACAGGGCCTGTTTTTT.

This clonotype was found many times. This rearrangement joins TRBV10-3 to TRBJ2-7, with D possibly matching TRBD2 (5 bases). There are 12 residues in the CDR3. The V gene's germline CDR1 is ENHRY and CDR2 SYGVKD. Trimming removed 0 bases at V and 8 bases at J, with 8 bases between. This CDR3 is CAISESEGKQYF. In nucleotides, the CDR3 is TGTGCCATCAGTGAGTCTGAGGGAAAGCAGTACTTC.

V gene TRBV6-2 or TRBV6-3 combines with J gene TRBJ1-5; 8 bases map to TRBD1. This CDR3 comprises 15 residues. Germline trimming cut 4 bases from V and 6 bases from J; bases unmatched to any gene: 8. Per the germline V gene, CDR1 is MNHEY and CDR2 is SVGEGT. The CDR3 DNA reads TGTGCCAGCAGTTGGAGACAGGGGATGGGTCAGCCCCAGCATTTT. Translating it yields CASSWRQGMGQPQHF.

V usage is TRBV20-1 and J usage is TRBJ1-5; the D gene is possibly TRBD1 (6 bases). This CDR3 has 15 residues. Germline V gene data show CDR1 as DFQATT and CDR2 as SNEGSKA (reference sequence). The ends were cut back, 7 bases at V and 2 bases at J, with 18 bases in the middle. CDR3 DNA: TGCAGTGTGGTCTATGGGGGCTGGGGCAATCAGCCCCAGCATTTT. Its translation: CSVVYGGWGNQPQHF.

The chain is built from TRBV7-9 and TRBJ2-5; D possibly corresponds to TRBD1 (6 bases). The end of the DNA aligns better with TRBJ2-7, so the J call may be wrong. In germline, CDR1 is SEHNR, CDR2 FQNEAQ (reference sequence). The CDR3 is 14 amino acids. CDR3 sequence reads: CASSLVGQTYEQYF. The CDR3 DNA sequence: TGTGCCAGCAGCTTAGTTGGACAGACCTACGAGCAGTACTTC.

CDR3 coding DNA: TGTGCCAGCAGCCCTTTAGGGGATCGCAATCAGCCCCAGCATTTT. Residues: CASSPLGDRNQPQHF. J is TRBJ1-5 and V is TRBV7-2, with a possible D match to TRBD1 (5 bases). Germline CDR1 reads SGHTA; CDR2 reads FQGNSA. Deletions cut 5 bases from V and 2 bases from J, with 13 bases between. The CDR3 is 15 residues long. Using reference TRBV7-2 and TRBJ1-5 for the parts outside the CDR3, the full variable domain is GAGVSQSPSNKVTEKGKDVELRCDPISGHTALYWYRQSLGQGLEFLIYFQGNSAPDKSGLPSDRFSAERTGGSVSTLTIQRTQQEDSAVYLCASSPLGDRNQPQHFGDGTRLSIL.

This clonotype has ten or more counts. V usage is TRBV20-1 and J usage is TRBJ2-5; TRBD2 matches at 7 bases. CDR1 and CDR2 (germline): DFQATT, SNEGSKA (reference sequence). With 6 bases clipped from V and 3 bases from J, the junction kept 10 bases outside the gene matches. The CDR3 spans 14 residues. The CDR3 here is CSASGRVPKETQYF. The CDR3 nucleotides are TGCAGTGCATCAGGGAGGGTACCTAAAGAGACCCAGTACTTC.

The chain joins TRBV20-1 to TRBJ2-1; a possible D gene is TRBD2 (5 bases). Deletions cut 4 bases from V and 0 bases from J, with 7 bases between. The germline gives CDR1 DFQATT, CDR2 SNEGSKA (reference sequence). The CDR3 is 13 residues long. The CDR3 spells CSAKRPSYNEQFF. The CDR3 region has the DNA TGCAGTGCTAAGCGGCCCTCCTACAATGAGCAGTTCTTC.

This clonotype was observed at least ten times. V and J are TRBV3-1 and TRBJ2-5, with 13 bases that match TRBD2. Trimming cost V 1 base and J 2 bases; bases outside gene matches: 7. The CDR3 runs to 18 residues. CDR1 is LGHDT, CDR2 YNNKEL, per germline (reference sequence). In nucleotides, the CDR3 is TGTGCCAGCAGCCAAGCCCTACTAGCGGGGGGGAAGCAAGAGACCCAGTACTTC. The encoded protein is CASSQALLAGGKQETQYF.